The source of this T cell receptor (beta chain) is a study of T cell responses to AZD1222 COVID-19 vaccine. Study summary: Second-dose groups at about 4 or about 12 weeks were pooled. Study-level results: Spike regions recognized by vaccine-associated CD4 TCRs spanned the protein, led by 160-218 and 743-854. In all cases, repertoires were sampled only after the peak T cell response. In the spike-specific TCR repertoire, nearly half reportedly target unmutated variant regions.

Produced via immunoSEQ multiplex PCR; TCRdb's table is partial and in-frame only. The sample shows 100,000 to 150,000 clones, 88% of them seen only once. This clone was counted only a few times. Its specificity is not known. From germline, CDR1 is SGHTA and CDR2 FQGNSA. The CDR3 is 14 residues long. Losses at the gene ends were 5 bases for V and 2 bases for J; bases not matched to a gene: 6. The input for sequencing was peripheral blood, taken on day 0 of AZD1222 vaccination. This TCR came from an adult in good health. The chain carries TRBV7-2 and TRBJ2-7; 7 bases fit TRBD2. For the CDR3, the DNA is TGTGCCAGCAGCGTGCGGGGGTTAGCCTACGAGCAGTACTTC. Translation: CASSVRGLAYEQYF.